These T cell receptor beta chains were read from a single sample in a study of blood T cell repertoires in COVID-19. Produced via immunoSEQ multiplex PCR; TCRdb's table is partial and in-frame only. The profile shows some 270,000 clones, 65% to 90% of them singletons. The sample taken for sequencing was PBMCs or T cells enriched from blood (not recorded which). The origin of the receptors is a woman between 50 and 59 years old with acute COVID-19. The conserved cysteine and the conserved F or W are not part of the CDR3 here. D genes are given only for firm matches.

ASTPTPGYEQY TRBV3-1/TRBV3-2 . TRBJ2-7
ASRGQPTEAF TRBV6-5 . TRBJ1-1
AISESVNTGELF TRBV10-3 . TRBJ2-2
ATKGRDKSNTEAF TRBV19 . TRBJ1-1
SASYGQPQH TRBV20-1 . TRBJ1-5
ASSQDVGANYGYT TRBV4-3 . TRBJ1-2
ASSFSGARYNEQF TRBV7-2 TRBD2 TRBJ2-1
ASSVDYTEAF TRBV2 . TRBJ1-1
ASRRGEYEQY TRBV12-3/TRBV12-4 TRBD2 TRBJ2-7
ASSYPLILTGYNEQF TRBV6-2/TRBV6-3 . TRBJ2-1
ASRPTGGRTEAF TRBV6-5 TRBD1 TRBJ1-1